This paragraph covers one TCR beta chain sequence. Its antigen remains unidentified. TCRdb used MiXCR to reprocess the 5' RACE reads, holding one entry per CDR3 protein. Among hundreds of thousands of distinct CDR3 sequences, roughly 15% were seen once, and the ten largest hold around 24%. The CDR3 has 13 residues. The germline gives CDR1 SGHNT, CDR2 YENEEA. Trimming pared 5 bases from V and 6 bases from J, leaving 10 bases between. The sample comes from a study of T-cell memory formation after mild COVID-19. Study results and limitations: CD4/CD8 balance characterized clones contracting day 15 to 85, and CD4+ skew characterized later expanders.

Sequenced input: PBMCs or a T cell subset sorted from them (not recorded which). This clonotype originated in a man aged 18 to 35 who had mild COVID-19 (a few samples of this study predate the infection). Cell type and time point are not known. The genes are TRBV11-3 and TRBJ2-2; D is unclear. The CDR3 coding sequence is TGTGCCAGCAGCCGAATTGAGGCCGGGGAGCTGTTTTTT. Translated: CASSRIEAGELFF.